The entry below gives a single T cell receptor (beta chain) sequence along with its context. This entry is derived from a study of blood T cell repertoires in COVID-19. Study details: Samples came from the United States, Italy and Spain, spanning acute and convalescent COVID-19. The cDNA or gDNA used as material had been derived from T cells, B-cell-depleted T cells, or PBMCs.

Original processing notes: Estimated nucleated cell counts came from reference gene primer amplification. Method: immunoSEQ multiplex PCR; TCRdb's copy keeps in-frame clones and lacks some. V and J calls and clone size come straight from that table; D and trimming were deduced from the DNA. The data show approximately 41,000 clones, 80% to 90% seen once. The trim removed 3 bases at V and 4 bases at J, leaving 7 bases unmatched. Germline CDR1 and CDR2: MDHEN and SYDVKM. This CDR3 is 15 amino acids long. V gene TRBV28 combines with J gene TRBJ2-5, with 8 bases matching TRBD1. The receptor's source is a woman aged 40 to 50 with acute or convalescent COVID-19. The material sequenced was peripheral blood. The CDR3 loop is CASSFRPGGRETQYF. The CDR3 nucleotides read TGTGCCAGCAGTTTCCGCCCAGGGGGCCGAGAGACCCAGTACTTC.